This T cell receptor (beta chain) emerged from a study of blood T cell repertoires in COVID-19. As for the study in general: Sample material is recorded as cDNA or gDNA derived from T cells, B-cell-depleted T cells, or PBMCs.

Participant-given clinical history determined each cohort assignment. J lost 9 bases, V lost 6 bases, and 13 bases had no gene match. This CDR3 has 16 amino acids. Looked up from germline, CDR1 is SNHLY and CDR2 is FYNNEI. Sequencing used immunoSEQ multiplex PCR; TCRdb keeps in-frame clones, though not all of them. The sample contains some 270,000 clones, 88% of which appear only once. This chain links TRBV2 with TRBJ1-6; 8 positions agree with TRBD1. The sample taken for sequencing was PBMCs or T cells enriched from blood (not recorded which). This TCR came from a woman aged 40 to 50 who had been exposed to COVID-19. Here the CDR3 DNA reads TGTGCCAGCAGCCCACCGCGGGACAGGTTATCTTCACCCCTCCACTTT. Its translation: CASSPPRDRLSSPLHF. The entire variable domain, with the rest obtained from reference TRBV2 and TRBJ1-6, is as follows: EPEVTQTPSHQVTQMGQEVILRCVPISNHLYFYWYRQILGQKVEFLVSFYNNEISEKSEIFDDQFSVERPDGSNFTLKIRSTKLEDSAMYFCASSPPRDRLSSPLHFGNGTRLTVT.